Each of the 24 T cell receptor beta chains below was sequenced from the same sample in a study of T cells in Graves' hyperthyroidism and ophthalmopathy. What was amplified from RNA transcripts were TCR beta CDR3 regions. In the first-round RT-PCR of the TCR CDR3, the HTBI primer set was used. TCRdb processed the multiplex PCR reads anew with MiXCR; each CDR3 protein has one entry. The table includes 600,000 or so distinct CDR3 sequences, about 45% detected once. The sequenced sample was peripheral blood or thyroid tissue (not recorded which). The receptors originated from a woman aged 18-35 years with Graves' hyperthyroidism.

This clonotype was recorded at least ten times. V and J are TRBV7-2 and TRBJ2-7, with 8 bases that match TRBD2. Per germline, CDR1 SGHTA and CDR2 FQGNSA. The V and J ends lost 4 bases and 2 bases, in that order; junction bases with no gene match: 7. CDR3 size: 15 residues. The CDR3 DNA reads TGTGCCAGCAGCTCAGATCGGACTAGCACCTACGAGCAGTACTTC. Protein sequence: CASSSDRTSTYEQYF.

The rearrangement uses TRBV11-2 and TRBJ1-1; the match to TRBD1 covers 8 bases. This CDR3 region has 17 residues. The V and J ends lost 2 bases and 4 bases, in that order; junction bases with no gene match: 12. Germline-derived CDR1 and CDR2 are SGHAT and FQNNGV. The CDR3 loop reads CASSLFQGADGGTEAFF. CDR3 sequence (DNA): TGTGCCAGCAGCTTATTTCAGGGGGCAGACGGTGGCACTGAAGCTTTCTTT.

This clonotype has at least ten counts. The V call is TRBV10-3, the J call TRBJ1-6, with D maybe TRBD1 (6 bases). Germline CDR1 is ENHRY and CDR2 is SYGVKD. V shed 8 bases and J shed 2 bases, with 7 bases lying between them. The CDR3 loop spans 13 amino acids. The CDR3, as DNA: TGTGCCATCGGGACAACCTATAATTCACCCCTCCACTTT. It yields the protein CAIGTTYNSPLHF.

This clonotype came up a few times. DNA of the CDR3: TGTGCCAGCAGTTACTCGGGACTAGCGGGAGGTCTAGAGACCCAGTACTTC. It encodes CASSYSGLAGGLETQYF. This chain links TRBV6-5 with TRBJ2-5; 15 bases are shared with TRBD2. CDR1 is MNHEY and CDR2 is SVGAGI in the germline V gene. CDR3 length equals 17 residues. Losses at the gene ends were 0 bases for V and 4 bases for J; bases not matched to a gene: 3.

As concerns this clonotype: At one boundary the junction diverges from the germline segment, which might be a read error. The V gene is TRBV7-2, the J gene TRBJ2-5; 8 nucleotides agree with TRBD1. Germline-derived CDR1 and CDR2 are SGHTA and FQGNSA. The CDR3 covers 12 residues. The CDR3 DNA sequence: TGCGCCAGCAGCCAAGGGACAGGGACCCAGTACTTC. Its protein product is CASSQGTGTQYF. The full variable domain, rest sourced from reference TRBV7-2 and TRBJ2-5, is GAGVSQSPSNKVTEKGKDVELRCDPISGHTALYWYRQSLGQGLEFLIYFQGNSAPDKSGLPSDRFSAERTGGSVSTLTIQRTQQEDSAVYLCASSQGTGTQYFGPGTRLLVL.

Notes on this clonotype: With a much larger clone just one base away, this may be a read error. The J gene is TRBJ1-2, the V gene TRBV7-3; D is perhaps TRBD1 (6 bases). V dropped 5 bases and J dropped 9 bases, with 16 bases sitting between them. The CDR3 spans 13 residues. Germline CDR1 and CDR2: SGHTA and FQGTGA. The CDR3 sequence: CASSQEVRDSYTF. The CDR3 region has the DNA TGTGCCAGCAGCCAAGAGGTCAGGGACAGCTACACCTTC. Full variable domain (remainder filled in from reference TRBV7-3 and TRBJ1-2): GAGVSQTPSNKVTEKGKYVELRCDPISGHTALYWYRQSLGQGPEFLIYFQGTGAADDSGLPNDRFFAVRPEGSVSTLKIQRTERGDSAVYLCASSQEVRDSYTFGSGTRLTVV.

There are a few counts of this clonotype. This chain links TRBV20-1 with TRBJ2-7; no clear D. The CDR3 totals 13 residues. V lost 0 bases, J lost 4 bases, and 10 bases lay in between. CDR1 DFQATT and CDR2 SNEGSKA come from the germline V gene (reference sequence). The DNA of the CDR3 is TGCAGTGCTAGAGATAATGCAAATTACGAGCAGTACTTC. It codes for CSARDNANYEQYF.

V is TRBV7-9 and J is TRBJ1-2; D not resolved. The V end lost 0 bases, the J end lost 4 bases, and 12 bases lay between the germline ends. CDR1 SEHNR and CDR2 FQNEAQ come from the germline V gene (reference sequence). The CDR3 extends over 15 amino acids. This chain's CDR3 is CASSLALEISYGYTF. CDR3 sequence (DNA): TGTGCCAGCAGCTTAGCGTTAGAGATTAGCTATGGCTACACCTTC.

This clonotype was counted ten times or more. The V and J genes are TRBV29-1 and TRBJ1-1, with 7 nucleotides matching TRBD1. This CDR3 contains 11 residues. Germline assignment: CDR1 SQVTM and CDR2 ANQGSEA. The V segment lost 7 bases and the J segment 4 bases; nucleotides outside the gene matches: 3. The CDR3 DNA reads TGCAGCGCCTCAGGGGGCACTGAAGCTTTCTTT. It yields the protein CSASGGTEAFF. Together with reference TRBV29-1 and TRBJ1-1, the CDR3 gives the full variable domain: SAVISQKPSRDICQRGTSLTIQCQVDSQVTMMFWYRQQPGQSLTLIATANQGSEATYESGFVIDKFPISRPNLTFSTLTVSNMSPEDSSIYLCSASGGTEAFFGQGTRLTVV.

As to this clonotype: The junction departs from the called germline gene at one end, perhaps through a read error. The CDR3 region has the DNA TGCGCCAGCAGCCCACCGGGACTAGCGGGACCTGCGAACACCGGGGAGCTGTTTTTT. This translates into CASSPPGLAGPANTGELFF. The chain employs TRBV7-8 and TRBJ2-2, with 13 bases fitting TRBD2. The CDR3 is made up of 19 amino acids. Germline V gene lookup returns CDR1 SGHVS and CDR2 FQNEAQ. The full variable domain, with the rest looked up from reference TRBV7-8 and TRBJ2-2, is GAGVSQSPRYKVAKRGQDVALRCDPISGHVSLFWYQQALGQGPEFLTYFQNEAQLDKSGLPSDRFFAERPEGSVSTLKIQRTQQEDSAVYLCASSPPGLAGPANTGELFFGEGSRLTVL.

The V and J genes are TRBV6-6 and TRBJ2-2; TRBD2 matches 9 bases. CDR3 length equals 15 residues. Germline CDR1 and CDR2: MNHNY and SVGAGI (reference sequence). V was clipped by 10 bases and J by 3 bases; unmatched bases: 9. CDR3 sequence: CATGTAGGHTGELFF. The CDR3 bases are TGTGCCACTGGGACAGCGGGAGGACACACCGGGGAGCTGTTTTTT.

There are many counts of this clonotype. The V call is TRBV20-1, the J call TRBJ1-5; no firm D call. There are 15 residues in the CDR3. In germline, CDR1 is DFQATT, CDR2 SNEGSKA (reference sequence). Trimming took off 0 bases at V and 0 bases at J, with 9 bases between the two ends. The CDR3 region is CSAREMTRSNQPQHF. The CDR3 nucleotides are TGCAGTGCTAGAGAAATGACACGTAGCAATCAGCCCCAGCATTTT.

For the CDR3, the DNA is TGCAGCGGGCGTGTGGGGGGCCGCAATCAGCCCCAGCATTTT. Residues: CSGRVGGRNQPQHF. The chain links TRBV29-1 to TRBJ1-5, with a possible D match to TRBD1 (6 bases). Germline V gives CDR1 SQVTM, CDR2 ANQGSEA. This CDR3 has 14 amino acids. The ends were cut back, 7 bases at V and 2 bases at J, with 15 bases in the middle.

This clonotype was recorded at least ten times. The chain is built from TRBV6-6 and TRBJ2-5; 8 bases align to TRBD1. The CDR3 runs to 15 residues. J gave up 5 bases and V 4 bases, and 9 bases lay outside the gene matches. From germline, CDR1 is MNHNY and CDR2 SVGAGI (reference sequence). For the CDR3, the DNA is TGTGCCAGCAGTTCGGCGGACAGGGTGTACGAGACCCAGTACTTC. This gives the protein CASSSADRVYETQYF.

The gene calls are TRBV10-3 and TRBJ1-1, with D unresolved. CDR1 and CDR2 (germline): ENHRY, SYGVKD. CDR3 length: 12 amino acids. V was pared by 10 bases and J by 6 bases, with 15 bases between. The CDR3 DNA follows: TGTGCCAGCAGCGTAGGCCGCTCTGAAGCTTTCTTT. It encodes CASSVGRSEAFF.

This sequence joins TRBV10-3 and TRBJ1-1; D not certain. Trimming took off 4 bases at V and 3 bases at J, with 9 bases between the two ends. This CDR3 has 13 residues. CDR1 is ENHRY, CDR2 SYGVKD, per germline. The CDR3 here is CAISGGIYTEAFF. The CDR3 nucleotides are TGTGCCATCAGTGGGGGTATATACACTGAAGCTTTCTTT.

This clonotype was detected only a few times. The chain employs TRBV7-9 and TRBJ2-7, with 7 bases that match TRBD1. The CDR3 length is 15 residues. Per germline, CDR1 SEHNR and CDR2 FQNEAQ (reference sequence). The J segment lost 0 bases and the V segment lost 5 bases, leaving 7 bases of the junction unmatched. The CDR3: CASSRSRDSSYEQYF. The CDR3 DNA sequence: TGTGCCAGCAGCCGTTCCCGGGACAGCTCCTACGAGCAGTACTTC.

The chain is built from TRBV29-1 and TRBJ2-2; D is unclear. Trimming took off 2 bases at V and 8 bases at J, with 12 bases between the two ends. Germline V CDR1 and CDR2: SQVTM, ANQGSEA. This CDR3 is 13 amino acids long. The CDR3 loop is CSVESDVKGELFF. DNA of the CDR3: TGCAGCGTTGAATCGGATGTCAAGGGGGAGCTGTTTTTT.

In its sample, this clonotype was seen many times. This sequence joins TRBV7-8 and TRBJ1-2; no firm D call. Germline CDR1 reads SGHVS; CDR2 reads FQNEAQ. V was clipped by 1 base and J by 2 bases, with 8 bases between them. This CDR3 region has 14 residues. CDR3 sequence: CASSLETRNYGYTF. CDR3 DNA sequence: TGTGCCAGCAGCTTAGAAACACGGAACTATGGCTACACCTTC.

This rearrangement joins TRBV5-1 to TRBJ2-7; D unclear. The CDR3 length is 14 residues. Germline CDR1 is SGHRS and CDR2 is YFSETQ. The V end was cut by 0 bases, the J end by 1 base, with 8 bases between. The CDR3 region has the DNA TGCGCCAGCAGCTTGGAGTGGGCTTCCTACGAGCAGTACTTC. This sequence encodes CASSLEWASYEQYF.

The rearrangement uses TRBV4-1 and TRBJ2-5; D is unresolved. Germline CDR1 MGHRA, CDR2 YSYEKL. The CDR3 consists of 14 residues. Trimming left V 0 bases short and J 3 bases short, with 8 bases between. The CDR3 DNA follows: TGCGCCAGCAGCCAAGAGGGTCGTGAAGAGACCCAGTACTTC. It is translated as CASSQEGREETQYF.

This rearrangement joins TRBV18 to TRBJ2-7; D not certain. The V gene's germline CDR1 is KGHSH and CDR2 LQKENI. The germline V and J ends were trimmed by 2 bases and 4 bases, with 27 bases remaining between them. This CDR3 has 19 residues. The CDR3 region is CASSPAGLGSNNPHYEQYF. DNA of the CDR3: TGTGCCAGCTCACCAGCAGGTTTGGGGTCCAACAATCCCCATTACGAGCAGTACTTC.

V gene TRBV9 combines with J gene TRBJ2-5; 10 bases map to TRBD2. The germline CDR1 and CDR2 sequences are SGDLS and YYNGEE. J was trimmed by 9 bases and V by 3 bases; bases with no gene match: 5. The CDR3 spans 13 residues. CDR3 DNA sequence: TGTGCCAGCAGCGCCCTAGCGGGAGCGGCCCAGTACTTC. This translates into CASSALAGAAQYF.

V is TRBV29-1 and J is TRBJ1-1; 7 nucleotides line up with TRBD1. The V and J ends lost 8 bases and 4 bases, in that order; junction bases with no gene match: 10. The CDR3 is 13 amino acids. Germline V CDR1 and CDR2: SQVTM, ANQGSEA. Written as DNA, the CDR3 is TGCAGCAGCCCGACAGGGATCAGCACTGAAGCTTTCTTT. It codes for CSSPTGISTEAFF.